This T cell receptor (beta chain) was retrieved from a study of cytomegalovirus exposure and HLA in healthy donors. The CDR3 extends over 15 amino acids. From germline, CDR1 is SGDLS and CDR2 YYNGEE. Trimming pared 3 bases from V and 4 bases from J, leaving 14 bases between. General study findings and limits: In a later analysis, several top co-occurrence clusters appeared linked to parvovirus B19, influenza, CMV and Epstein-Barr virus. With high specificity and sensitivity, the classifier reportedly diagnosed cytomegalovirus status.

PCR primers comprised 60 Vbeta and 13 Jbeta primers. Some clones are missing from TCRdb's copy, which holds only in-frame ones; the method was immunoSEQ multiplex PCR. Of approximately 190,000 clones in the sample, approximately 84% were seen once. Turning to this clone: Its target is unknown.

What was sequenced was PBMCs. This rearrangement joins TRBV9 to TRBJ1-3; TRBD1 is a possible D gene (6 bases). The clonotype originates from a woman aged 50 to 65 in good health and CMV-seropositive. The CDR3 sequence is CASSGDLRGGNTIYF. CDR3 sequence (DNA): TGTGCCAGCAGCGGCGACCTTAGGGGGGGAAACACCATATATTTT.